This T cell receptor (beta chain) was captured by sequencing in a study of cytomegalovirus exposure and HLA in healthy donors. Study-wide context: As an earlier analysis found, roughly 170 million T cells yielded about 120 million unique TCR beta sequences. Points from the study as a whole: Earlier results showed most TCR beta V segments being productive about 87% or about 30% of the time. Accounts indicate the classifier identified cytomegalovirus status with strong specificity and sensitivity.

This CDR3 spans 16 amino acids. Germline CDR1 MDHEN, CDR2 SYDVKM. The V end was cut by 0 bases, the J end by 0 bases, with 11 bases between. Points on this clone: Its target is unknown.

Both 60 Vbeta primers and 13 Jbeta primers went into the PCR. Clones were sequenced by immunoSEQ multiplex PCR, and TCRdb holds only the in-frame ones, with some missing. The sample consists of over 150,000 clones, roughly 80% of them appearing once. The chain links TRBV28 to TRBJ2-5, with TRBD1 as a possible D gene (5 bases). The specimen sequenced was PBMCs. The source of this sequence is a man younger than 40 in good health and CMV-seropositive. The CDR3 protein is CASSLWQGTYQETQYF. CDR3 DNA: TGTGCCAGCAGTTTATGGCAGGGAACGTACCAAGAGACCCAGTACTTC.